The source of this T cell receptor beta chain is a study of blood T cells in healthy people across ages. Study observations and caveats: TCR beta diversity was tightly associated with the proportion of naive T cells. Compared with aged donors, long-lived donors showed fewer expanded clones, suggesting selection. Unsorted PBMCs blocked a conclusive comparison of naive and antigen-experienced cells.

Using a J-beta primer mix together with a sample-barcoded 5' primer, a second PCR was run for roughly 7 to 11 cycles. Per-sample output comprised a minimum of 2.5 million paired-end reads containing CDR3. TCRdb re-called the 5' RACE reads with MiXCR, one entry per CDR3 protein. The data contain 700,000 to 950,000 distinct CDR3 sequences, around 46% of them singletons. This clonotype has a count of ten or more. Its target is unknown. The TCR was taken from a woman aged 60-70 years in good health. The material sequenced was blood.

The CDR3 protein is CSARDPGQETQYF. The CDR3 nucleotides are TGCAGTGCTAGAGATCCCGGGCAAGAGACCCAGTACTTC. The chain links TRBV20-1 to TRBJ2-5; D call uncertain. With 0 bases removed from V and 2 bases from J, the gap between germline ends came to 7 bases. The CDR3 spans 13 residues. CDR1 and CDR2 from the germline V gene are DFQATT and SNEGSKA (reference sequence).